This TCR beta chain comes out of a study of blood T cell repertoires in COVID-19. Here immunoSEQ multiplex PCR was the method, and the copy in TCRdb shows in-frame clones only, minus some. The sample includes under 300,000 clones, 88% of them seen just once. The source material was PBMCs or T cells enriched from blood (not recorded which). This clonotype was sampled from a woman aged 25 to 45 who had recovered from COVID-19.

CDR3 amino acids: CASSQFRGEAFF. The CDR3, as DNA: TGTGCCAGCAGCCAATTCCGGGGTGAAGCTTTCTTT. The chain is built from TRBV14 and TRBJ1-1; D unclear. Germline V gene lookup returns CDR1 SGHDN and CDR2 FVKESK. V was shortened by 2 bases and J by 7 bases, with 8 bases between the two germline ends. The CDR3 loop spans 12 amino acids.